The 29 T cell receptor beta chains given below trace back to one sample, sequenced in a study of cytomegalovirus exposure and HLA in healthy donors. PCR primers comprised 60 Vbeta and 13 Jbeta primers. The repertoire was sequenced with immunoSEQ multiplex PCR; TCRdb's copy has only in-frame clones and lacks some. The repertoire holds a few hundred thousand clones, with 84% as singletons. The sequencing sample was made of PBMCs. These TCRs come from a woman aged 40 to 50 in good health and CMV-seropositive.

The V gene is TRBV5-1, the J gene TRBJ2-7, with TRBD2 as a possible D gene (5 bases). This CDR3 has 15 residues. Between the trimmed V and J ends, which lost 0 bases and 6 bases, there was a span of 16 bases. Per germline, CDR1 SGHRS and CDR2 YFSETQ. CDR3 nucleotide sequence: TGCGCCAGCAGCTTGGCGGGAACGGTCTCGGGCGAGCAGTACTTC. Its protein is CASSLAGTVSGEQYF. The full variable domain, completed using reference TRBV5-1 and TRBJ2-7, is KAGVTQTPRYLIKTRGQQVTLSCSPISGHRSVSWYQQTPGQGLQFLFEYFSETQRNKGNFPGRFSGRQFSNSRSEMNVSTLELGDSALYLCASSLAGTVSGEQYFGPGTRLTVT.

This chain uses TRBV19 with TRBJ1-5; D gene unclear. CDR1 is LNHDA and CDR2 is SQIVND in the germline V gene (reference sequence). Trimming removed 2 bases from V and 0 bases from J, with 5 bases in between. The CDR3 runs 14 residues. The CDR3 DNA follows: TGTGCCAGTAGTATAAGTAGTAGCAATCAGCCCCAGCATTTT. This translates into CASSISSSNQPQHF.

CDR3 sequence (DNA): TGTGCCAGCAGTGGAGGACTAGCGGGAGGTTTAGGGTACGAGCAGTACTTC. Protein: CASSGGLAGGLGYEQYF. The chain employs TRBV28 and TRBJ2-7; 14 nucleotides align to TRBD2. V was clipped by 5 bases and J by 4 bases; unmatched bases: 10. CDR1 is MDHEN and CDR2 is SYDVKM in the germline V gene. The CDR3 is 17 amino acids.

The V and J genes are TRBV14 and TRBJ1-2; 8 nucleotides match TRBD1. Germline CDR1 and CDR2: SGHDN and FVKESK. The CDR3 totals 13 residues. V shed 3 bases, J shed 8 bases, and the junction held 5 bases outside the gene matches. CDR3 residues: CASSHETGVGYTF. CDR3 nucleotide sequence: TGTGCCAGCAGCCACGAGACAGGGGTCGGCTACACCTTC.

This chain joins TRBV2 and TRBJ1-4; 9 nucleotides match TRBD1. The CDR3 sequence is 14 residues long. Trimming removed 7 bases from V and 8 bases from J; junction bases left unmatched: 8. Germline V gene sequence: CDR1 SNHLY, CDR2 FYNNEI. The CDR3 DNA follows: TGTGCCAGCACGGGGACAGGGCGACGGGAAAAACTGTTTTTT. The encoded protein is CASTGTGRREKLFF.

The CDR3 region is CAKGHSQYF. The CDR3, as DNA: TGTGCCAAGGGACACTCGCAGTATTTT. V is TRBV3-1 (or the pseudogene TRBV3-2) and J is TRBJ2-3; possible D gene TRBD1, 6 bases. There are 9 residues in the CDR3. The V gene lost 10 bases and the J gene lost 10 bases, with 9 bases spanning the gap. Germline V gene lookup returns CDR1 LGHDT and CDR2 YNNKEL (reference sequence).

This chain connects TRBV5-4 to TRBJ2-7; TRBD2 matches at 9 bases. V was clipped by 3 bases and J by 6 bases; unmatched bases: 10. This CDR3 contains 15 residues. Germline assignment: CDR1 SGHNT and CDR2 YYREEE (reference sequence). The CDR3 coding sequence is TGTGCCAGCAGCTACGGAGCGGGAGGACCAATCGAGCAGTACTTC. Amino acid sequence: CASSYGAGGPIEQYF. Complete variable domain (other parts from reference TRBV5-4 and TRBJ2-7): ETGVTQSPTHLIKTRGQQVTLRCSSQSGHNTVSWYQQALGQGPQFIFQYYREEENGRGNFPPRFSGLQFPNYSSELNVNALELDDSALYLCASSYGAGGPIEQYFGPGTRLTVT.

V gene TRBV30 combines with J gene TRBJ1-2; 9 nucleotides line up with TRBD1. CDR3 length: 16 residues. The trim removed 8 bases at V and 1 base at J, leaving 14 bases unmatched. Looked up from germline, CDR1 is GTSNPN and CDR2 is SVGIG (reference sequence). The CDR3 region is CAGPNPPGQGNYGYTF. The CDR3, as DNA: TGTGCCGGACCCAACCCGCCGGGACAGGGTAACTATGGCTACACCTTC. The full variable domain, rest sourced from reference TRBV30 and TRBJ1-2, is SQTIHQWPATLVQPVGSPLSLECTVEGTSNPNLYWYRQAAGRGLQLLFYSVGIGQISSEVPQNLSASRPQDRQFILSSKKLLLSDSGFYLCAGPNPPGQGNYGYTFGSGTRLTVV.

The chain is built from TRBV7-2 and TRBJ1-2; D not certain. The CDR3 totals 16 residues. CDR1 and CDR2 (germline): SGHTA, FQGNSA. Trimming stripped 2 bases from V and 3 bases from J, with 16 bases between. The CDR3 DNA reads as TGTGCCAGCAGCTTATGGGTAGCCAATTTTCACTATGGCTACACCTTC. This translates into CASSLWVANFHYGYTF. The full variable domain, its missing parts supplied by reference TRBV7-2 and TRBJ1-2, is GAGVSQSPSNKVTEKGKDVELRCDPISGHTALYWYRQSLGQGLEFLIYFQGNSAPDKSGLPSDRFSAERTGGSVSTLTIQRTQQEDSAVYLCASSLWVANFHYGYTFGSGTRLTVV.

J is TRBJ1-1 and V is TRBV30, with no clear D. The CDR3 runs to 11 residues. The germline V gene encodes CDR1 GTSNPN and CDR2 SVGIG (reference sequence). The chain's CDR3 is CAAGRNTEAFF. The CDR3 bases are TGTGCGGCTGGTCGTAACACTGAAGCTTTCTTT.

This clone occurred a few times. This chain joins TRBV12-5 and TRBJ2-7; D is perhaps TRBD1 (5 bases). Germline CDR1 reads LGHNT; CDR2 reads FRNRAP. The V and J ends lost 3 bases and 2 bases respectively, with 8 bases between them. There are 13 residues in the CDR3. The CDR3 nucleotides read TGTGCTAGTGGTTTCAGGGTCGCCTACGAGCAGTACTTC. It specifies CASGFRVAYEQYF.

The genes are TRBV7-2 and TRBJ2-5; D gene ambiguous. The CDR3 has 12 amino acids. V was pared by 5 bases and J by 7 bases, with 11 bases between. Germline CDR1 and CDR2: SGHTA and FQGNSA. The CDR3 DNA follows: TGTGCCAGCAGCCAGGATGATACGACCCAGTACTTC. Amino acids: CASSQDDTTQYF. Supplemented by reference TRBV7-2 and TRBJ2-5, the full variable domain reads GAGVSQSPSNKVTEKGKDVELRCDPISGHTALYWYRQSLGQGLEFLIYFQGNSAPDKSGLPSDRFSAERTGGSVSTLTIQRTQQEDSAVYLCASSQDDTTQYFGPGTRLLVL.

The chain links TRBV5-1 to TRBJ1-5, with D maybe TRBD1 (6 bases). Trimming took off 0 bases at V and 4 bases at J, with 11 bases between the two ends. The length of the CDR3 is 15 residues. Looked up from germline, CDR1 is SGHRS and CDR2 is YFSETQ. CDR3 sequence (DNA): TGCGCCAGCAGCTTGGGAGGGGGGGAGAATCAGCCCCAGCATTTT. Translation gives CASSLGGGENQPQHF. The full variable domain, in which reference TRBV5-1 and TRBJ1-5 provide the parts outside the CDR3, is KAGVTQTPRYLIKTRGQQVTLSCSPISGHRSVSWYQQTPGQGLQFLFEYFSETQRNKGNFPGRFSGRQFSNSRSEMNVSTLELGDSALYLCASSLGGGENQPQHFGDGTRLSIL.

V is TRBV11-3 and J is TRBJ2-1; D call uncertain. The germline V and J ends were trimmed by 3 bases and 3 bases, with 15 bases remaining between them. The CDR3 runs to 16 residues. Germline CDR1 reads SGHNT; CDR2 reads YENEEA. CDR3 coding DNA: TGTGCCAGCAGCTTCCTTTTTGGGCTTAACTACAATGAGCAGTTCTTC. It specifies CASSFLFGLNYNEQFF.

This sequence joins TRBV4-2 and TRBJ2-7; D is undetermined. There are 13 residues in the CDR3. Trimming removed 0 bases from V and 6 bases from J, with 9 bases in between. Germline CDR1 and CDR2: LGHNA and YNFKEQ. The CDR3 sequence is CASSQDGLGEQYF. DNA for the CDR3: TGTGCCAGCAGCCAAGATGGTCTAGGCGAGCAGTACTTC.

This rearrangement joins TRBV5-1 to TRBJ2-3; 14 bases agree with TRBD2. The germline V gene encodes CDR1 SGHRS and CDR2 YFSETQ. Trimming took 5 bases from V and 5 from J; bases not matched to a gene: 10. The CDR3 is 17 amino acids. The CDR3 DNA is TGCGCCAGCAGGGGGACTAGCGGGAGATACCACCAAGATACGCAGTATTTT. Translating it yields CASRGTSGRYHQDTQYF. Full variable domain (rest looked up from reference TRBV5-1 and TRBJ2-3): KAGVTQTPRYLIKTRGQQVTLSCSPISGHRSVSWYQQTPGQGLQFLFEYFSETQRNKGNFPGRFSGRQFSNSRSEMNVSTLELGDSALYLCASRGTSGRYHQDTQYFGPGTRLTVL.

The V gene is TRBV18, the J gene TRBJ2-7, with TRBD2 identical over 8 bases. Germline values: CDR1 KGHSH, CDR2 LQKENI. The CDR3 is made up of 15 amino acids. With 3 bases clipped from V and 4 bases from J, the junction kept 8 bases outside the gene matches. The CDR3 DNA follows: TGTGCCAGCTCACCTTCAACGGGAGGGTTTTACGAGCAGTACTTC. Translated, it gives CASSPSTGGFYEQYF.

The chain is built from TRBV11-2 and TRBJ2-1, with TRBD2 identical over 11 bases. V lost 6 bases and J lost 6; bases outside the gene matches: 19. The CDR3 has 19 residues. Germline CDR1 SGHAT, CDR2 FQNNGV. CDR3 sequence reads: CASSGTSGWMGSHVNEQFF. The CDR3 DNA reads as TGTGCCAGCAGTGGGACTAGCGGTTGGATGGGATCTCACGTCAATGAGCAGTTCTTC.

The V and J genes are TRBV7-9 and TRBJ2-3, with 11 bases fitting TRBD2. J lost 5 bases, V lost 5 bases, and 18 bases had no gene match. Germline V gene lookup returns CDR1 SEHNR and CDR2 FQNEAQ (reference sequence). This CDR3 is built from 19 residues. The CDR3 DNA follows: TGTGCCAGCAGCCTCTTATCCGGCCGGACTAGCGGGCGAGGAGATACGCAGTATTTT. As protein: CASSLLSGRTSGRGDTQYF.

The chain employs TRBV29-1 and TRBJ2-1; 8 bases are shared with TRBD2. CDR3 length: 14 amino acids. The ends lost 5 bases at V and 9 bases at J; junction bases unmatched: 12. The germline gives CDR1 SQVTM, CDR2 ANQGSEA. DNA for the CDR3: TGCAGCGTTCAAGCGGGAGTTGAATGGGGTGAGCAGTTCTTC. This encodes CSVQAGVEWGEQFF.

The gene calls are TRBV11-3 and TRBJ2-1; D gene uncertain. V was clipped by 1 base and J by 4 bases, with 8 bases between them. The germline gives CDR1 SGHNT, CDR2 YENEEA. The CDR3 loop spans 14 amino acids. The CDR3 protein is CASSLVGQYNEQFF. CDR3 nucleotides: TGTGCCAGCAGCTTAGTTGGGCAATACAATGAGCAGTTCTTC.

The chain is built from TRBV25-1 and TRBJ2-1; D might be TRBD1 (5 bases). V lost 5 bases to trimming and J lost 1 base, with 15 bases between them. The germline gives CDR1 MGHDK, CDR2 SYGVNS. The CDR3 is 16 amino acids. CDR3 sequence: CASSLGAFSSYNEQFF. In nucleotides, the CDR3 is TGTGCCAGCAGTCTTGGGGCTTTTAGTTCCTACAATGAGCAGTTCTTC.

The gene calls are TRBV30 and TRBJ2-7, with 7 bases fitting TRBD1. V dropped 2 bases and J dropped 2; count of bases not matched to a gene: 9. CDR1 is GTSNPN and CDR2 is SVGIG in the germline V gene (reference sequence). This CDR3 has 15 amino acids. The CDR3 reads CAWSSPGTEPYEQYF. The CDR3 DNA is TGTGCCTGGAGTAGCCCCGGGACAGAACCCTACGAGCAGTACTTC.

CDR3 bases: TGTGCCAGCAGCCAAGATACAACTAGCGGGAGGGCCCAAGAGACCCAGTACTTC. This translates into CASSQDTTSGRAQETQYF. V is TRBV4-2 and J is TRBJ2-5; 13 nucleotides agree with TRBD2. The CDR3 covers 18 residues. The V gene's germline CDR1 is LGHNA and CDR2 YNFKEQ. The junction had 5 bases not matched to a gene; V was cut back by 0 bases and J by 1 base.

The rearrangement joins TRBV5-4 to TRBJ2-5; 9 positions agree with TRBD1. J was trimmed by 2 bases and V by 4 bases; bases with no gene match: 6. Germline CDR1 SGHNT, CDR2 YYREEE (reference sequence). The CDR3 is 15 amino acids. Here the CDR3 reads CASSRDRVQQETQYF. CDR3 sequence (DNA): TGTGCCAGCAGCCGGGACAGGGTTCAACAAGAGACCCAGTACTTC.

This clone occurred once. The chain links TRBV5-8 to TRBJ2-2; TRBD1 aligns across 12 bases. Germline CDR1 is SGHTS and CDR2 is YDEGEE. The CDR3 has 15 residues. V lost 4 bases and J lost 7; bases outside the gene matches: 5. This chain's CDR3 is CASSRDRGLGGELFF. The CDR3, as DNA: TGTGCCAGCAGCCGGGACAGGGGGCTGGGCGGGGAGCTGTTTTTT.

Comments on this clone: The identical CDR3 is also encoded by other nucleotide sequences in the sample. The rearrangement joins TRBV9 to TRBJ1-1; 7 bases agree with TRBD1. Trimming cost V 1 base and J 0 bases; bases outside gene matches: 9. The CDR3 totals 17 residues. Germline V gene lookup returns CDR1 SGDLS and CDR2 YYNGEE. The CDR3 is CASSVLPGGTMNTEAFF. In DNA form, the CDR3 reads TGTGCCAGCAGCGTACTTCCAGGGGGAACCATGAACACTGAAGCTTTCTTT.

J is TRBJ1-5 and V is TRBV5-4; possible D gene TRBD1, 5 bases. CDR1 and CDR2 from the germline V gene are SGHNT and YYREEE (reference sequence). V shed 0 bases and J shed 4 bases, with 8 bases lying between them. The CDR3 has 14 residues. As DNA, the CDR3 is TGTGCCAGCAGCTTGGCCGGGGGGAATCAGCCCCAGCATTTT. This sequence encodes CASSLAGGNQPQHF.

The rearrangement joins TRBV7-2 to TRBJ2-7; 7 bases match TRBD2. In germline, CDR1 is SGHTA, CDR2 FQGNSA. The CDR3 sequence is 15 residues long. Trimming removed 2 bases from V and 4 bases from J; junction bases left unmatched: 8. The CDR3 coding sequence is TGTGCCAGCAGCTTATCTAGCGGCGGTAGGTACGAGCAGTACTTC. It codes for CASSLSSGGRYEQYF.